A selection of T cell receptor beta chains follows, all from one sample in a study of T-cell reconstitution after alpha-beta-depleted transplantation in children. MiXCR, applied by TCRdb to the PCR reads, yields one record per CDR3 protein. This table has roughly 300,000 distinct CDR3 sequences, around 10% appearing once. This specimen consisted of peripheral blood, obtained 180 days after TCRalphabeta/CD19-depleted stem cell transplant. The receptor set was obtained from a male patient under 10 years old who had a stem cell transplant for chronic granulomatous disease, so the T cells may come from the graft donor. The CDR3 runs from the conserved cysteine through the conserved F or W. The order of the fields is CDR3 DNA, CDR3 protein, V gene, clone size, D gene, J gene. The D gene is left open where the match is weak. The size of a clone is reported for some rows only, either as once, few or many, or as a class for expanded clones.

DNA: TGCAGCGTTGAGCAGGGGATCCCCTACGAGCAGTACTTC
CDR3: CSVEQGIPYEQYF
V: TRBV29-1
size: many
D: -
J: TRBJ2-7

DNA: TGTGCCAGCAGCTTATCTTTAACTAGCGGGAGGACGAACACCGGGGAGCTGTTTTTT
CDR3: CASSLSLTSGRTNTGELFF
V: TRBV11-1
size: many
D: TRBD2
J: TRBJ2-2

DNA: TGTGCCAGCAGCCAACTAGCGGGCTACACAGATACGCAGTATTTT
CDR3: CASSQLAGYTDTQYF
V: TRBV4-2
size: many
D: TRBD2
J: TRBJ2-3

DNA: TGTGCCAGCAGGGACTGGGAGCTGTTTTTT
CDR3: CASRDWELFF
V: TRBV6-2/TRBV6-3
size: many
D: -
J: TRBJ2-2

DNA: TGTGCCAGCAGCCAAGTCCGTTGGGGGGCCAGCACAGATACGCAGTATTTT
CDR3: CASSQVRWGASTDTQYF
V: TRBV14
size: many
D: -
J: TRBJ2-3

DNA: TGTGCCAGCAGTCTTAGCGGGGGGGCCCTCGAGACCCAGTACTTC
CDR3: CASSLSGGALETQYF
V: TRBV12-3/TRBV12-4
size: many
D: TRBD2
J: TRBJ2-5

DNA: TGTGCCAGTAGTATAGTGGGCGGAGCGATTGGGGTCCCTGAAGCTTTCTTT
CDR3: CASSIVGGAIGVPEAFF
V: TRBV19
size: -
D: -
J: TRBJ1-1

DNA: TGTGCCTTCCAGTTGGGGGGGTCCTACAATGAGCAGTTCTTC
CDR3: CAFQLGGSYNEQFF
V: TRBV2
size: few
D: TRBD2
J: TRBJ2-1

DNA: TGTGCCAGCAGTTACACCTACAATGAGCAGTTCTTC
CDR3: CASSYTYNEQFF
V: TRBV12-3/TRBV12-4
size: many
D: -
J: TRBJ2-1

DNA: TGTGCCAGCAGCCGCGGGTGGGCGGGAGGCACAGATACGCAGTATTTT
CDR3: CASSRGWAGGTDTQYF
V: TRBV11-2
size: many
D: TRBD2
J: TRBJ2-3

DNA: TGTGCCAGCAGCCCAACTCCGCTTCTCACAGATACGCAGTATTTT
CDR3: CASSPTPLLTDTQYF
V: TRBV28
size: -
D: -
J: TRBJ2-3

DNA: TGTGCCAGCAGTTCCAGACAGGGAAGTTCCTACAATGAGCAGTTCTTC
CDR3: CASSSRQGSSYNEQFF
V: TRBV27
size: many
D: TRBD1
J: TRBJ2-1

DNA: TGTGCCAGCAGCTCAGGGACTTCGTTCTACGAGCAGTACTTC
CDR3: CASSSGTSFYEQYF
V: TRBV7-2
size: many
D: -
J: TRBJ2-7

DNA: TGCAGTGCGAGCCCCGGTACAGATACGCAGTATTTT
CDR3: CSASPGTDTQYF
V: TRBV20-1
size: many
D: -
J: TRBJ2-3

DNA: TGTGCCAGCACTTCCGAGGGGGGTTTTAACACCGGGGAGCTGTTTTTT
CDR3: CASTSEGGFNTGELFF
V: TRBV7-3
size: many
D: -
J: TRBJ2-2

DNA: TGCAGCGCAAGACTAGCGGGAGTCTACGAGCAGTACTTC
CDR3: CSARLAGVYEQYF
V: TRBV20-1
size: many
D: TRBD2
J: TRBJ2-7

DNA: TGTGCCAGCAGCTTGTTTTGGGGGTCTGGCTACACCTTC
CDR3: CASSLFWGSGYTF
V: TRBV7-2
size: many
D: -
J: TRBJ1-2

DNA: TGTGCCAGCAGCTTAACAATGGGGCGGGCCCAGTACTTC
CDR3: CASSLTMGRAQYF
V: TRBV7-6
size: many
D: -
J: TRBJ2-5

DNA: TGTGCCAGCAGCTTAAGTCGGGGGCAGAACACCGGGGAGCTGTTTTTT
CDR3: CASSLSRGQNTGELFF
V: TRBV7-8
size: many
D: -
J: TRBJ2-2

DNA: TGTGCCAGCAGCCAAATACGCACAGATACGCAGTATTTT
CDR3: CASSQIRTDTQYF
V: TRBV14
size: many
D: -
J: TRBJ2-3

DNA: TGTGCCAGCAGTGAAGTGGATACGCAGTATTTT
CDR3: CASSEVDTQYF
V: TRBV25-1
size: many
D: -
J: TRBJ2-3

DNA: TGTGCCAGCAGCTTAGGTCAGCTACTCCGCTCGCAGTTCTTC
CDR3: CASSLGQLLRSQFF
V: TRBV7-2
size: many
D: -
J: TRBJ2-1

DNA: TGTGCCAGCAGCTTGTTAGGGGGCGATCAGCCCCAGCATTTT
CDR3: CASSLLGGDQPQHF
V: TRBV5-6
size: many
D: TRBD1
J: TRBJ1-5

DNA: TGCGCCAGCAGCCAAGACCAGACTAGCGGGGAAAAGAATGAGCAGTTCTTC
CDR3: CASSQDQTSGEKNEQFF
V: TRBV4-1
size: many
D: TRBD2
J: TRBJ2-1

DNA: TGTGCCAGCAGTGAACGGGACAGCTTCTACAATGAGCAGTTCTTC
CDR3: CASSERDSFYNEQFF
V: TRBV2
size: -
D: TRBD1
J: TRBJ2-1

DNA: TGTGCCAGCAGTTTCCTGGGGCAGCCCCAGCATTTT
CDR3: CASSFLGQPQHF
V: TRBV12-3/TRBV12-4
size: few
D: -
J: TRBJ1-5

DNA: TGCGCCAGCAGCTTCTTAGGGGCGACCCAGGATACGCAGTATTTT
CDR3: CASSFLGATQDTQYF
V: TRBV5-1
size: few
D: -
J: TRBJ2-3

DNA: TGCAGCGCCCACTACGGGTTCGATACGCAGTATTTT
CDR3: CSAHYGFDTQYF
V: TRBV29-1
size: many
D: -
J: TRBJ2-3

DNA: TGCAGTACCGCCGGAAGGACACTTAACTATGGCTACACCTTC
CDR3: CSTAGRTLNYGYTF
V: TRBV20-1
size: many
D: -
J: TRBJ1-2

DNA: TGTGCCAGCAGCCTACCCGGCCTCGTAGGGAATGAGCAGTTCTTC
CDR3: CASSLPGLVGNEQFF
V: TRBV7-9
size: few
D: -
J: TRBJ2-1

DNA: TGCAGTGCTAGTATATTCGGATATACAGATACGCAGTATTTT
CDR3: CSASIFGYTDTQYF
V: TRBV20-1
size: many
D: -
J: TRBJ2-3

DNA: TGTGCCAGCAGTTCCCTCTCTAGCGGGAGGGCGGCCAAAAACATTCAGTACTTC
CDR3: CASSSLSSGRAAKNIQYF
V: TRBV28
size: many
D: TRBD2
J: TRBJ2-4

DNA: TGCGCCAGCAGCCAAGGGACGGCCAGCTCCTACGAGCAGTACTTC
CDR3: CASSQGTASSYEQYF
V: TRBV4-3
size: many
D: -
J: TRBJ2-7

DNA: TGTGCCAGCTCACCACTCAAACGCTCCAACCAAGAGGGAGGAGCTTTCTTT
CDR3: CASSPLKRSNQEGGAFF
V: TRBV18
size: few
D: -
J: TRBJ1-1

DNA: TGTGCCAGCAGCCTGGGGGGGGCCGAGCAGTACTTC
CDR3: CASSLGGAEQYF
V: TRBV7-2
size: many
D: -
J: TRBJ2-7

DNA: TGTGCCAGCAGTGAATCTGGGGGTGGCTACACCTTC
CDR3: CASSESGGGYTF
V: TRBV25-1
size: many
D: -
J: TRBJ1-2

DNA: TGCAGTGCTAGAGATCCAAGGGGGCCTAATGAAAAACTGTTTTTT
CDR3: CSARDPRGPNEKLFF
V: TRBV20-1
size: many
D: TRBD1
J: TRBJ1-4

DNA: TGTGCCAGTAGTATAGGGGCATCGCCTAACTATGGCTACACCTTC
CDR3: CASSIGASPNYGYTF
V: TRBV19
size: few
D: -
J: TRBJ1-2

DNA: TGTGCCAGCAGCCAAGTTGGCAGGGGGCATGGTGGGGCCAACGTCCTGACTTTC
CDR3: CASSQVGRGHGGANVLTF
V: TRBV4-2
size: many
D: TRBD1
J: TRBJ2-6

DNA: TGCAGTGCTAGAGATTTCAGCGGGAGGACGTTAGGGACCCAGTACTTC
CDR3: CSARDFSGRTLGTQYF
V: TRBV20-1
size: many
D: TRBD2
J: TRBJ2-5

DNA: TGTGCCAGCAGTTTAAAGGGGGGAATCTATGGCTACACCTTC
CDR3: CASSLKGGIYGYTF
V: TRBV12-3/TRBV12-4
size: many
D: -
J: TRBJ1-2

DNA: TGTGCCAGCAGCCAAGATCTCGGATCACACTATGGCTACACCTTC
CDR3: CASSQDLGSHYGYTF
V: TRBV3-1
size: few
D: -
J: TRBJ1-2

DNA: TGCAGTGCTAACGCCCGCATAGCGGGAGTCCGGTACAATGAGCAGTTCTTC
CDR3: CSANARIAGVRYNEQFF
V: TRBV20-1
size: many
D: TRBD2
J: TRBJ2-1

DNA: TGTGCCACCAGTGACCCCGGGACTAGCACAGATACGCAGTATTTT
CDR3: CATSDPGTSTDTQYF
V: TRBV24-1
size: many
D: -
J: TRBJ2-3

DNA: TGTGCCAGCAGGAACCAGGTAACCTACGAGCAGTACTTC
CDR3: CASRNQVTYEQYF
V: TRBV12-3/TRBV12-4
size: many
D: -
J: TRBJ2-7

DNA: TGTGCCAGCAGTTTACAGCGCGGGAGGGCCGGCGGCACAGATACGCAGTATTTT
CDR3: CASSLQRGRAGGTDTQYF
V: TRBV28
size: -
D: TRBD2
J: TRBJ2-3

DNA: TGTGCCAGCACCCCCCTCCCGGGACAGGGCACCGATTACACCTTC
CDR3: CASTPLPGQGTDYTF
V: TRBV6-1
size: many
D: TRBD1
J: TRBJ1-2

DNA: TGCAGTGCTAGAGCTAGGGGGCCCAACTACTCCTACGAGCAGTACTTC
CDR3: CSARARGPNYSYEQYF
V: TRBV20-1
size: many
D: TRBD1
J: TRBJ2-7

DNA: TGTGCCACCAGCAGAGACCTAGGACGGTATGAGCAGTTCTTC
CDR3: CATSRDLGRYEQFF
V: TRBV15
size: many
D: -
J: TRBJ2-1

DNA: TGTGCCAGCCACGAGGATAGCAATCAGCCCCAGCATTTT
CDR3: CASHEDSNQPQHF
V: TRBV6-2/TRBV6-3
size: -
D: -
J: TRBJ1-5

DNA: TGCGCCAGCAGCTTGACGGCGCAGGGCTATGGCTACACCTTC
CDR3: CASSLTAQGYGYTF
V: TRBV5-1
size: few
D: -
J: TRBJ1-2

DNA: TGTGCCTCCAGTTTCCGTCGGGGGGGCCCGATAGGAACAGATACGCAGTATTTT
CDR3: CASSFRRGGPIGTDTQYF
V: TRBV3-1
size: many
D: TRBD2
J: TRBJ2-3

DNA: TGTGCCAGCAGCCGGGACCAAAAAGAGACCCAGTACTTC
CDR3: CASSRDQKETQYF
V: TRBV7-2
size: many
D: -
J: TRBJ2-5